The following is a T cell receptor beta chain sequence with its context. What it recognizes is unknown. The entry originates in a study of cytomegalovirus exposure and HLA in healthy donors. Study-level findings and limits: Likely technical artifact: a cluster of highly shared sequence variants. Accounts indicate the classifier identified cytomegalovirus status with strong specificity and sensitivity. Sequencing depth across donors, presence/absence analyses assumed, was roughly uniform.

The CDR3 is 13 amino acids. In germline, CDR1 is MNHEY, CDR2 SMNVEV (reference sequence). V was clipped by 5 bases and J by 7 bases, with 14 bases between them. PCR was performed using 60 Vbeta and 13 Jbeta primers. This table comes from immunoSEQ multiplex PCR, and its TCRdb copy is limited to in-frame clones, with some not included. The data hold around 92,000 clones, with more than 70% observed a single time. The specimen was PBMCs. The chain links TRBV27 to TRBJ1-1; D perhaps matches TRBD1 (6 bases). The TCR sequence derives from a man younger than 30 in good health and CMV-seronegative. Here the CDR3 reads CASSLTGSNEAFF. The CDR3 region has the DNA TGTGCCAGCAGTCTGACAGGATCAAATGAAGCTTTCTTT.